This T cell receptor beta chain was sequenced for a study of T cells after yellow fever vaccination. V was clipped by 8 bases and J by 4 bases; unmatched bases: 8. This CDR3 is 14 amino acids long. Germline values: CDR1 LNHDA, CDR2 SQIVND (reference sequence). Using its own MiXCR run on the 5' RACE reads, TCRdb lists one record per CDR3 protein. The sample yields hundreds of thousands of distinct CDR3 sequences, 10% to 15% seen once. The chain joins TRBV19 to TRBJ2-1; 7 positions agree with TRBD2. The sample consisted of PBMCs, taken on the day of the yellow fever booster vaccination. The receptor's source is a man aged 25 to 40 who received the YFV17D yellow fever vaccine. CDR3 protein: CASARLAAYNEQFF. DNA of the CDR3: TGTGCCAGTGCCCGACTAGCTGCTTACAATGAGCAGTTCTTC.